This T cell receptor (beta chain) was identified during a study of T cell changes during pregnancy in multiple sclerosis (dated by TCRdb to the late 2010s). About the study as a whole: Changes in the T cell repertoire over the course of pregnancy were examined in this study in women with multiple sclerosis.

Regarding this clone: Its specific antigen is unknown. Base qualities are not at hand, and no much larger clone is one base apart.

Library prep was done by the immunoSEQ multiplex PCR assay. TCRdb's version of the immuneACCESS table is confined to in-frame rearrangements and falls short of the full clone set. An unresolved V gene accounts for under half of the shortfall where checked; the remainder is of unknown origin. In this sample the table shows about 73,000 clones, around 92% of which occur a single time. The leading ten clones occupy less than 3.5% of the sample. In the germline V gene (reference sequence), CDR1 corresponds to SEHNR and CDR2 to FQNEAQ. Deletion took 4 bases off V and 1 base off J, with a span of 16 bases between the germline ends. The CDR3 holds 16 amino acids from the cysteine to the phenylalanine. The retained sequence is limited to the CDR3, 48 bases, with the frame set at the first base.

Material: peripheral blood, obtained in the third trimester of pregnancy. The rearranged segments are TRBV7-9 and TRBJ1-1, and possibly TRBD1, on 5 matching bases. This receptor was taken from a female donor in good health, enrolled as a control in a pregnancy study. The DNA sequence follows: TGTGCCAGCAGCTCCCGGGGAGGGGTGAGGAACACTGAAGCTTTCTTT. Its translation is CASSSRGGVRNTEAFF.